This note documents a single T cell receptor beta chain sequence. As yet, its antigen is unknown. This sample was included in a study of shared clonotypes between healthy human individuals. Regarding the study as a whole: Naive CD4 clonotypes were shared across a few donors at around 5%.

Using immunoSEQ multiplex PCR, the repertoire was profiled, and TCRdb retains in-frame clones only, with some absent. Among nearly 1,000,000 clones listed, roughly 72% were seen once. The clonotype was recovered from a man between 18 and 29 years old in good health. The specimen sequenced was memory CD4+ T cells sorted from blood. The subset was: CD45RA-negative fraction.

The CDR3 is CAWNLQGAETQYF. CDR3 nucleotide sequence: TGTGCCTGGAACCTACAGGGGGCCGAGACCCAGTACTTC. The V and J genes are TRBV30 and TRBJ2-5; 9 nucleotides line up with TRBD1. Germline V gives CDR1 GTSNPN, CDR2 SVGIG (reference sequence). The CDR3 consists of 13 residues. V lost 4 bases, J lost 5 bases, and 5 bases stayed unmatched.